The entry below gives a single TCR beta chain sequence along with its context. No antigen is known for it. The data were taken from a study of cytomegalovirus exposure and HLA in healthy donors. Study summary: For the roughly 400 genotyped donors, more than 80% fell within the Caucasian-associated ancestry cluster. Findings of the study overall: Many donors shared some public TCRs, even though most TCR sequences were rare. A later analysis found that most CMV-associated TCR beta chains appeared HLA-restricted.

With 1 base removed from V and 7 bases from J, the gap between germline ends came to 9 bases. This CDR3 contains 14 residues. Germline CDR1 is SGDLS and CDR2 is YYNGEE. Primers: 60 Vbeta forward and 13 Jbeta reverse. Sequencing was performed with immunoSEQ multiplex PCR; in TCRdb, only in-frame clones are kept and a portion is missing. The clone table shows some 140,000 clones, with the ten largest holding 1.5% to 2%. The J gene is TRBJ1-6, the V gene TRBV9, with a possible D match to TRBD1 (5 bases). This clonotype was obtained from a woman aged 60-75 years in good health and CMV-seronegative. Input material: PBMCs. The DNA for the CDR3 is TGTGCCAGCAGCGTACAGGGATTCAATTCACCCCTCCACTTT. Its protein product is CASSVQGFNSPLHF.